The present entry profiles one T cell receptor beta chain with its context. Its antigen remains unknown. The source of the sample is a study of long-term antiretroviral therapy in people with HIV. Regarding the study as a whole: The range of CDR3 lengths in HIV repertoires proved narrower than that found in controls.

At the survey level, the v3.0 immunoSEQ assay was run. Generated by immunoSEQ multiplex PCR, the TCRdb table keeps only in-frame clones and is missing some. The repertoire holds around 8,000 clones, with 65% to 85% as singletons. CDR1 and CDR2 (germline): LNHDA, SQIVND (reference sequence). Trimming cost V 3 bases and J 0 bases, with 9 bases left between them. The CDR3 is made up of 15 amino acids. The origin of this receptor is a man aged 40-49 years with HIV. The source was unsorted PBMCs, collected 2.5 to 2.7 years before starting antiretroviral therapy. The rearrangement links TRBV19 to TRBJ1-5; the D is unclear. CDR3 DNA sequence: TGTGCCAGTAGTATGAACGTCCTTAGCAATCAGCCCCAGCATTTT. Translated: CASSMNVLSNQPQHF.